The following is a T cell receptor (beta chain) sequence with its context. Time point defined: pre-sensitization, week 0. Stated treatment: therapeutic diphenylcyclopropenone sensitization with weekly scalp DPC. Unfractionated whole blood was the source of the extracted total RNA. TCRdb analysed the RACE reads with MiXCR anew, one entry per CDR3 protein. The table lists around 120,000 distinct CDR3 sequences, 13% of them singletons. The data belong to a study of human T cells and chemical hapten exposure. CDR3 length: 15 amino acids. V shed 5 bases and J 4 bases; nucleotides not matched to a gene: 8. The receptor comes from a woman between 18 and 30 years old with alopecia areata. Some clones in this sample may be carry-over from other donors' samples. J is TRBJ2-5 and V is TRBV12-3 or TRBV12-4, with 9 nucleotides matching TRBD2. Material: whole blood, obtained in connection with sensitization to the hapten diphenylcyclopropenone (DPC). The CDR3 region is CASSPRVSGGETQYF. CDR3 DNA sequence: TGTGCCAGCAGTCCTCGGGTTAGCGGGGGAGAGACCCAGTACTTC.